This T cell receptor beta chain was found in a study of CD8 T cells in ankylosing spondylitis. Of note for this clonotype: The target antigen is unknown.

This CDR3 spans 16 amino acids. The V end lost 0 bases, the J end lost 8 bases, and 17 bases lay between the germline ends. Study-level points and caveats: Relatively scarce in peripheral blood, disease-linked clones were CD8+. Significant enrichment of disease-linked clones was reported in matched ankylosing spondylitis synovial fluid. In ankylosing spondylitis blood, a motif of seven to nine highly homologous TCR beta variants appeared characteristic. In reactive arthritis synovial fluid and blood, some motif variants had been reported before.

TCRdb itself ran the 5' RACE reads through MiXCR, one entry per CDR3 protein. The sample comprises some 250,000 distinct CDR3 sequences, approximately 9% of which are singletons, and almost 7% rests with the top ten. The receptor comes from a male donor with ankylosing spondylitis or in good health (not recorded which). The sample consisted of blood, either unsorted or a sorted T cell fraction (not recorded which). This chain links TRBV12-3 or TRBV12-4 with TRBJ1-5; no clear D. In DNA form, the CDR3 reads TGTGCCAGCAGTTTAGCGCGAGCGGCAGGCAAGGAGCCCCAGCATTTT. Its protein product is CASSLARAAGKEPQHF.